This T cell receptor (beta chain) is drawn from a study of shared clonotypes between healthy human individuals. The table came from immunoSEQ multiplex PCR; TCRdb's copy has only in-frame clones and leaves some out. The sample consists of about 2.4 million clones, roughly 93% of them appearing once. Looked up from germline, CDR1 is LNHDA and CDR2 is SQIVND (reference sequence). The CDR3 totals 11 residues. The V and J ends lost 6 bases and 6 bases respectively, with 5 bases between them. The sample holds one count of this clone. The chain carries TRBV19 and TRBJ2-2; no reliable D call. The clonotype comes from a man younger than 30 in good health. Some clones in this sample may be carry-over from other donors' samples. Sequenced input: naive CD4+ T cells from PBMCs. Subset described: CD45RA+ positively selected. This chain's CDR3 is CASRDPGELFF. The CDR3 bases are TGTGCCAGTAGGGATCCCGGGGAGCTGTTTTTT.